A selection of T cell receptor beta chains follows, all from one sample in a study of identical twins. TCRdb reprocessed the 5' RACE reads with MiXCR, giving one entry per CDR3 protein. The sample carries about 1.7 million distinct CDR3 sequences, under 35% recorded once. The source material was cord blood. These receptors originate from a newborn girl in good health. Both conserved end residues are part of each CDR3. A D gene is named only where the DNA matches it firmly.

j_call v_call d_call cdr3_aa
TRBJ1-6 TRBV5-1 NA CASSFSAQDNSPLHF
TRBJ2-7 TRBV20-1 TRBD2 CSASRGLAAYEQYF
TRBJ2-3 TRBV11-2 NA CASSSRSGTPMRDTLYF
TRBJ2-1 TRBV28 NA CASSFFRGGETQFF
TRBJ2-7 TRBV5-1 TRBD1 CASRRRDRGYEQYF
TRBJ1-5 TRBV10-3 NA CAISERGAEQPQHF
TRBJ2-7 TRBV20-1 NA CSAKGAFPEQYF
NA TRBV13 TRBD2 CASSWSSGRYNEQYF
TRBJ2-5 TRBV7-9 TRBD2 CASSLVGGGVQETQYF
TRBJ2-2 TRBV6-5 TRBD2 CASSYRTSGISGELFF
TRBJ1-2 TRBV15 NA CATSRGLDGYTF
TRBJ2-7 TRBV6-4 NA CASNRCGGPSYEQYF
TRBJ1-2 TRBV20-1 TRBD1 CSARARQGPNYGYTF
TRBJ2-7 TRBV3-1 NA CASSQQGGHEQYF
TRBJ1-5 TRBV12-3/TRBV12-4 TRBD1 CASSPGQGYQPQHF
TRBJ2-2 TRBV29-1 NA CSVVFAVNTGELFF
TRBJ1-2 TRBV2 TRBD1 CASSEAPQGDYGYTF
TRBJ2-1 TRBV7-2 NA CASSGRTPSSYNEQFF
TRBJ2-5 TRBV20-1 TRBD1 CSAPSLRQGGNNEQYF
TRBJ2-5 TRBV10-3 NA CAISAGAAWETQYF
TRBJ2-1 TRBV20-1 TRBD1 CSATRQGTQETQFF
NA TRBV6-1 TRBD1 CASDDRGPWSSYNEQYF
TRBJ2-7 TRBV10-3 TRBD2 CASSPSGGFYEQYF
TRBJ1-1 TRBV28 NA CASSFGGATTEAFF
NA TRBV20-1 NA CSANQLAEQETQFF
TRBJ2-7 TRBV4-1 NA CASSPPVAGGRSYEQYF
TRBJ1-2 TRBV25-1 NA CASSGQHYGYTF
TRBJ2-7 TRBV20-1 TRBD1 CSAREKYTQGAYEQYF
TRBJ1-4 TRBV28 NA CASRGGDTTNEKLFF
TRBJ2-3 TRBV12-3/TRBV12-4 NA CASTLGGSTDTQYF
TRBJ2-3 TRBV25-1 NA CANSELRVTDTQYF
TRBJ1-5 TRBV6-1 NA CASRGGQSNQPQHF
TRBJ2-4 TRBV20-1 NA CSARRTDNKNIQYF
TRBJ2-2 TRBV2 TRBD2 CASSATSGRAGTGELFF
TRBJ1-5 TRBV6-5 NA CAGRPDPDSNQPQHF
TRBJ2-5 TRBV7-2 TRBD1 CASSLGGTAQETQYF